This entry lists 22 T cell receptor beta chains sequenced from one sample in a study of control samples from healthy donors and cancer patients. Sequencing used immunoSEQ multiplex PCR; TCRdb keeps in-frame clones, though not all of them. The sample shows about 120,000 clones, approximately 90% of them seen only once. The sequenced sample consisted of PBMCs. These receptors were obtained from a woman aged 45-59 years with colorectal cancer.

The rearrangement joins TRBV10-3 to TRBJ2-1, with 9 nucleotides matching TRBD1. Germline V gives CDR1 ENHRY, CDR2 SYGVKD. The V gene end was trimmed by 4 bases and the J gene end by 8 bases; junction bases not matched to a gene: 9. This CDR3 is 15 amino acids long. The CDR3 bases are TGTGCCATCAGTGGAGGGACAGGGTTAACGGATGAGCAGTTCTTC. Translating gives CAISGGTGLTDEQFF.

The CDR3 nucleotides are TGTGCCAGCTCTCCAGACGGTGCACCCCTCCACTTT. Its protein is CASSPDGAPLHF. The V and J genes are TRBV18 and TRBJ1-6; D gene unclear. Per germline, CDR1 KGHSH and CDR2 LQKENI. The CDR3 covers 12 residues. V was cut by 6 bases and J by 11 bases, with 11 bases left in between.

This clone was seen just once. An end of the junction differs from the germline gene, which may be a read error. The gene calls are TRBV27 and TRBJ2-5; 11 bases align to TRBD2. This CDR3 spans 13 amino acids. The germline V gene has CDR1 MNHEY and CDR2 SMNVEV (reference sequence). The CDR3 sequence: CASSSDRLAGTDF. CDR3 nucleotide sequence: TGTGCCAGCAGTAGTGATCGACTAGCGGGAACAGACTTC.

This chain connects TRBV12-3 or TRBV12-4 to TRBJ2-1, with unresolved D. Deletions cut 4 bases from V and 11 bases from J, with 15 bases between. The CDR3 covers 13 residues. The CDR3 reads CASSSSAADKQFF. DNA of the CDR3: TGTGCCAGCAGTTCGTCGGCGGCGGATAAGCAGTTCTTC.

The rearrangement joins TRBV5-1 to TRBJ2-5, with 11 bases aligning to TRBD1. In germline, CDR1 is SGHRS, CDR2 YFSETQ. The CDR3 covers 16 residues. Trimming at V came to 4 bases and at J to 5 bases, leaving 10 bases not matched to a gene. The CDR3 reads CASSLGPGQGGETQYF. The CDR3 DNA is TGCGCCAGCAGCCTCGGTCCGGGACAGGGGGGGGAGACCCAGTACTTC.

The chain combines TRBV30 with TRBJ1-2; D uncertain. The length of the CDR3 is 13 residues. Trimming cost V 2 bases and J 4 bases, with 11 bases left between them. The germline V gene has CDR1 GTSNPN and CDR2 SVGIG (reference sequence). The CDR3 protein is CAWSSGRSYGYTF. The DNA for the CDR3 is TGTGCCTGGAGTTCTGGACGGAGCTATGGCTACACCTTC.

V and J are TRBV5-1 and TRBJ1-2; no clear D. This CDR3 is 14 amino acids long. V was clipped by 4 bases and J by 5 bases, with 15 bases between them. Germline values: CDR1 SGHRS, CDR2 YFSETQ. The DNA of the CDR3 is TGCGCCAGCAGCCCCCCGTCGGATTCTTATGGCTACACCTTC. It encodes CASSPPSDSYGYTF.

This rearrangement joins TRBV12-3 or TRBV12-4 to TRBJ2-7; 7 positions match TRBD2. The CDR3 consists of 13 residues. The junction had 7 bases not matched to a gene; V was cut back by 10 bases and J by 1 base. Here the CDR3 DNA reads TGTGCCACCTCCCCGGGACTATCCTACGAGCAGTACTTC. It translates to CATSPGLSYEQYF.

CDR3 residues: CASSHGRRTVYTEAFF. As DNA, the CDR3 is TGCGCCAGCAGCCACGGCAGACGGACAGTATACACTGAAGCTTTCTTT. The J gene is TRBJ1-1, the V gene TRBV4-1; tentative D call: TRBD1 (6 bases). The length of the CDR3 is 16 residues. Germline V gene lookup returns CDR1 MGHRA and CDR2 YSYEKL. V was trimmed by 3 bases and J by 3 bases, leaving 17 bases between them.

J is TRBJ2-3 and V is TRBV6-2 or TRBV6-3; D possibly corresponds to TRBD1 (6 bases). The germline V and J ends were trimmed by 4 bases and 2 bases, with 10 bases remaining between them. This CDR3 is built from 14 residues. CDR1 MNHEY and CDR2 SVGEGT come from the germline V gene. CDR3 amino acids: CASSFRQDTDTQYF. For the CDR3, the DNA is TGTGCCAGCAGTTTTCGACAGGACACAGATACGCAGTATTTT.

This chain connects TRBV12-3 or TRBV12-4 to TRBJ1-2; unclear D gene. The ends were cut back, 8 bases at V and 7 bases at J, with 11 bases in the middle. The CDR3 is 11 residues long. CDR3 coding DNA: TGTGCCAGCGGCAAAGGGTTTGGCTACACCTTC. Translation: CASGKGFGYTF.

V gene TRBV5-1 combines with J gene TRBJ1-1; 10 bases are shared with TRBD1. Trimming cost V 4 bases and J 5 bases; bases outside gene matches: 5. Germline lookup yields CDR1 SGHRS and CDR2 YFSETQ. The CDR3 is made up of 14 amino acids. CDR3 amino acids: CASSLGQGPTEAFF. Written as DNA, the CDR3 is TGCGCCAGCAGCCTGGGACAGGGGCCGACTGAAGCTTTCTTT.

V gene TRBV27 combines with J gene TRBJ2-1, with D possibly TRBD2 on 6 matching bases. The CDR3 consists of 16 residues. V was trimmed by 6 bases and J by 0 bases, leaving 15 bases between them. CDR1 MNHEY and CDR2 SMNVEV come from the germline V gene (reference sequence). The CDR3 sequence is CASRARDSVSYNEQFF. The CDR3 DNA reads TGTGCCAGCAGGGCTAGGGACTCCGTCTCCTACAATGAGCAGTTCTTC.

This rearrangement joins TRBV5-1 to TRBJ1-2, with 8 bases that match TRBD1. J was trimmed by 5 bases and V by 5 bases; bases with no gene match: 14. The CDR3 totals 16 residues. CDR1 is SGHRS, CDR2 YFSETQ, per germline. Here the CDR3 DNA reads TGCGCCAGCAGACCGGACAGGGTCGTTGAGGGGTATGGCTACACCTTC. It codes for CASRPDRVVEGYGYTF.

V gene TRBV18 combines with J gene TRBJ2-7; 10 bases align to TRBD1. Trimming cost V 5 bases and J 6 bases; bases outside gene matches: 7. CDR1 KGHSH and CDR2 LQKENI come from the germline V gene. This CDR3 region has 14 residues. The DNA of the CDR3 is TGTGCCAGCTCAGGGACAGGGGCGGGGAGCGAGCAGTACTTC. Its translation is CASSGTGAGSEQYF.

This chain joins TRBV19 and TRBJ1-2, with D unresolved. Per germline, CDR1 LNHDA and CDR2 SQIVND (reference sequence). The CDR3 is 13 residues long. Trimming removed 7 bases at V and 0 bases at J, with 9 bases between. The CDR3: CASTQTANYGYTF. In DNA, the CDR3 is TGTGCCAGTACCCAGACTGCTAACTATGGCTACACCTTC.

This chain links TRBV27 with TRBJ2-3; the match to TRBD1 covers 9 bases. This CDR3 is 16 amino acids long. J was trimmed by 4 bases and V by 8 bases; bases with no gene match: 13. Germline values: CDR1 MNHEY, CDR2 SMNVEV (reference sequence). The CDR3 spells CASARLWGQGADTQYF. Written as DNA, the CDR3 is TGTGCCAGCGCCAGATTGTGGGGACAGGGTGCAGATACGCAGTATTTT.

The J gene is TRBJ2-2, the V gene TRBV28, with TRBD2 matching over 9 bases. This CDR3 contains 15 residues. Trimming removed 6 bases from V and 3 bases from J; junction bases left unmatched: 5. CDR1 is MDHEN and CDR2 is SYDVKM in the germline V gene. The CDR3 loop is CASRETSGYTGELFF. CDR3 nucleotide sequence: TGTGCCAGCAGAGAGACTAGCGGTTACACCGGGGAGCTGTTTTTT.

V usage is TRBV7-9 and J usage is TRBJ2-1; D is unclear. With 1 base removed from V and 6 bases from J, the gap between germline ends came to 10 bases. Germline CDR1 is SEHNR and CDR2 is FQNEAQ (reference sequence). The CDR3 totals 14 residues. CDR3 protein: CASSLESLFNEQFF. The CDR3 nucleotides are TGTGCCAGCAGCTTAGAATCCCTCTTCAATGAGCAGTTCTTC.

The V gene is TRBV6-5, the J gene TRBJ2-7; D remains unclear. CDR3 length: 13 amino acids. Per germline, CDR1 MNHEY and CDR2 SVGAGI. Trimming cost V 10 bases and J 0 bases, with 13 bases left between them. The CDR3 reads CATGWGRSYEQYF. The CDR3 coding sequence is TGTGCCACCGGTTGGGGTCGCTCCTACGAGCAGTACTTC.

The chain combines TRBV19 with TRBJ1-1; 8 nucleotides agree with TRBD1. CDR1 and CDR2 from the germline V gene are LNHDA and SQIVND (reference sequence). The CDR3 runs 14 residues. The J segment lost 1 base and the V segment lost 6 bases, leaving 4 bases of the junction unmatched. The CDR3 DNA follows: TGTGCCAGTAGAACCGGGACAGGGAACACTGAAGCTTTCTTT. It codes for CASRTGTGNTEAFF.

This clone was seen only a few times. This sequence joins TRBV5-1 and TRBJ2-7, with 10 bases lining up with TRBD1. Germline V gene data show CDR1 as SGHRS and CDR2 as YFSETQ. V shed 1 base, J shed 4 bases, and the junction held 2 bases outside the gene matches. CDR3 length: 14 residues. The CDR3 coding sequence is TGCGCCAGCAGCTTGCCGGGACAGGGGTACGAGCAGTACTTC. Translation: CASSLPGQGYEQYF.